One T cell receptor beta chain is described in this entry. Its antigen is unidentified. CDR1 and CDR2 from the germline V gene are SGHTS and YDEGEE. V gave up 4 bases and J gave up 5 bases; unmatched junction bases: 7. The CDR3 totals 14 residues. These data come from a study of high-grade serous ovarian cancer treatment subgroups. Study summary: Samples averaged 14,192 reads and several thousand unique TCR beta rearrangements. Study conclusions and caveats: TCR clonal relatedness correlated positively with neoantigen level. The analyses considered CDR3 and ignored CDR1 and CDR2. Repertoire similarity ranged about 0.11 to 0.8 between tumors of one patient.

The tumor samples were collected prior to definitive surgery or chemotherapy. Sequenced by immunoSEQ multiplex PCR; TCRdb stores in-frame clones only, minus some. The sample yields about 16,000 clones, almost 75% seen once. This chain joins TRBV5-8 and TRBJ1-2; TRBD1 matches at 8 bases. This TCR was recovered from a human donor with high-grade serous ovarian cancer. Sequencing was performed on tumor tissue. CDR3 sequence (DNA): TGTGCCAGCAGCAGGACAGGGACGGTGTATGGCTACACCTTC. Residues: CASSRTGTVYGYTF.